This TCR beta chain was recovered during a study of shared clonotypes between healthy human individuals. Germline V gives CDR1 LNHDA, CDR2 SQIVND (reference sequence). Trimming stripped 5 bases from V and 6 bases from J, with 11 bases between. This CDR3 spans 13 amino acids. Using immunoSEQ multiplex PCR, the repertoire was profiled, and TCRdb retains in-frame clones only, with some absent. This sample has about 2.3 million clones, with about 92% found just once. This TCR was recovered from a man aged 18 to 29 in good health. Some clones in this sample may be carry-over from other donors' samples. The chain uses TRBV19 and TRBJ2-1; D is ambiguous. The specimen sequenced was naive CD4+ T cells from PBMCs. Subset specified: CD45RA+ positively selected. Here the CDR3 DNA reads TGTGCCAGTAGTCCCGGGTCTCTCAATGAGCAGTTCTTC. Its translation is CASSPGSLNEQFF.